This TCR beta chain came from a study of blood T cell repertoires in COVID-19. At the level of the study: Italy, Spain and the United States were the sources of the convalescent and acute COVID-19 samples. PBMCs, B-cell-depleted T cells, or T cells were the source of the cDNA or gDNA that made up the material.

V gave up 0 bases and J gave up 1 base, with 12 bases separating them. Germline CDR1 MNHEY, CDR2 SVGEGT. The CDR3 has 16 amino acids. TCRdb's copy holds only in-frame clones and misses some; the assay was immunoSEQ multiplex PCR. The sample carries roughly 250,000 clones, roughly 80% recorded once. The sample was peripheral blood. This sequence originates from a woman in her 40s with active or convalescent COVID-19. The chain is built from TRBV6-2 or TRBV6-3 and TRBJ1-1; D perhaps matches TRBD1 (6 bases). CDR3 DNA sequence: TGTGCCAGCAGTTACTCGAGAGGACAGCAGAACACTGAAGCTTTCTTT. Its translation is CASSYSRGQQNTEAFF.